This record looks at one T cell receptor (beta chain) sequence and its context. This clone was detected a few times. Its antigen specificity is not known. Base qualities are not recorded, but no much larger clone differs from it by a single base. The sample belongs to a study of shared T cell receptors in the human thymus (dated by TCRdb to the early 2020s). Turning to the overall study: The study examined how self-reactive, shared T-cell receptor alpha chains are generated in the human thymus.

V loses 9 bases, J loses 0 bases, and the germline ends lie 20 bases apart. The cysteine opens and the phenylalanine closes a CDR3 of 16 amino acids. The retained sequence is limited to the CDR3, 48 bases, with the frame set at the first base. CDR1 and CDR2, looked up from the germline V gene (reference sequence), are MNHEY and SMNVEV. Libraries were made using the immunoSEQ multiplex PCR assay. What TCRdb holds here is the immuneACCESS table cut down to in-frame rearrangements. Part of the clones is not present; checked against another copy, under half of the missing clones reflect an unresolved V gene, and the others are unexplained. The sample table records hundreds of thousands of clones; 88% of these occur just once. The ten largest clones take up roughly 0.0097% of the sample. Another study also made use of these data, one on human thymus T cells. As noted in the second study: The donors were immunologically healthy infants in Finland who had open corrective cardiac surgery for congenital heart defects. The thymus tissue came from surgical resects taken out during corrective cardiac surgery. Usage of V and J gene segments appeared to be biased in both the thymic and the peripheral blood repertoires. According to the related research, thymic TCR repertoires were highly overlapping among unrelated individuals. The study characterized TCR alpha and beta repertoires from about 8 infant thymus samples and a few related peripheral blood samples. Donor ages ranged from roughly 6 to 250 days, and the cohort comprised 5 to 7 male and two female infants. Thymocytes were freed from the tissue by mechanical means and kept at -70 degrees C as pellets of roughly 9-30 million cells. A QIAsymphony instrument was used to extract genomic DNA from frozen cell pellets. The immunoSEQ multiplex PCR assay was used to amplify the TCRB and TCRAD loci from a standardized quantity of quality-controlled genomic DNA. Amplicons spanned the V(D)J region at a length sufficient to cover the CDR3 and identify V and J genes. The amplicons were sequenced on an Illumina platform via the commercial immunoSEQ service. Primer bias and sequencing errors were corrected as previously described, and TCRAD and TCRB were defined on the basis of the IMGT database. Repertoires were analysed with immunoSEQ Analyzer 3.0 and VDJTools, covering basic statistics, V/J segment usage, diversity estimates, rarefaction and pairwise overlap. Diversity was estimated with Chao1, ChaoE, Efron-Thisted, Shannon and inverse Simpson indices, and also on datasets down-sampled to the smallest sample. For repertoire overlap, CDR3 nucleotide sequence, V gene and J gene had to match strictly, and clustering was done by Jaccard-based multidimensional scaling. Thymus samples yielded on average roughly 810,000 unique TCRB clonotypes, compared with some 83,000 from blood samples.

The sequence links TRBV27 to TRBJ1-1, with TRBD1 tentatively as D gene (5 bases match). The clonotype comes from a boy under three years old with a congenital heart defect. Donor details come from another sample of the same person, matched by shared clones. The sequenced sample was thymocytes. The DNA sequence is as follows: TGTGCCAGTCCAACCCCCGGGGGGAGGATGAACACTGAAGCTTTCTTT. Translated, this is CASPTPGGRMNTEAFF.